These 18 T cell receptor beta chains originate from one sample sequenced in a study of Tregs in tolerant kidney transplant recipients. Recipients received nonmyeloablative bone marrow transplants from related graft donors, with transient mixed chimerism. Sequenced by immunoSEQ multiplex PCR; TCRdb stores in-frame clones only, minus some. Its clone listing holds 25,000 to 40,000 clones. The sample consisted of CD4+ T cells from blood (PBMCs), taken 24 months after the transplant. The receptor set was obtained from a human patient who received a combined kidney and bone marrow transplant. The graft donor may have contributed some T cells.

A note on this clone: Read coverage stops 3 residues before the CDR3 terminus; the germline J gene supplies the remainder. This chain links TRBV30 with TRBJ2-7; TRBD2 matches 8 bases. This CDR3 is built from 19 residues. The J segment lost 4 bases and the V segment lost 1 base, leaving 21 bases of the junction unmatched. The germline V gene encodes CDR1 GTSNPN and CDR2 SVGIG (reference sequence). CDR3 region: CAWSGHLFGTSGSEYEQYF. Incomplete CDR3 DNA: TGTGCCTGGAGTGGACACCTTTTTGGGACGAGCGGGAGCGAGTACGAG. The whole variable domain, filled in from reference TRBV30 and TRBJ2-7, reads SQTIHQWPATLVQPVGSPLSLECTVEGTSNPNLYWYRQAAGRGLQLLFYSVGIGQISSEVPQNLSASRPQDRQFILSSKKLLLSDSGFYLCAWSGHLFGTSGSEYEQYFGPGTRLTVT.

In regard to this clone: The CDR3 end is not reached by the read, which stops 3 residues before it; the germline J gene fills it in. V is TRBV5-1 and J is TRBJ2-1; 9 positions match TRBD1. Germline CDR1 reads SGHRS; CDR2 reads YFSETQ. Trimming cost V 0 bases and J 4 bases; bases outside gene matches: 2. The CDR3 runs 15 residues. CDR3 DNA, as far as it was read: TGCGCCAGCAGCTTGGGGACAGGGGTGTACAATGAG. It is translated as CASSLGTGVYNE. In full, the CDR3 reads CASSLGTGVYNEQFF.

Turning to this clone: The observed sequence ends 3 residues before the CDR3 terminus, with the missing tail filled in from the germline J gene. The chain uses TRBV14 and TRBJ2-2; 13 nucleotides align to TRBD2. The V gene's germline CDR1 is SGHDN and CDR2 FVKESK. V gave up 4 bases and J gave up 5 bases; unmatched junction bases: 7. The CDR3 consists of 17 residues. CDR3 sequence: CASSPLAGGPRTGELFF. The sequenced part of the CDR3 DNA is TGTGCCAGCAGCCCACTAGCGGGAGGGCCGCGGACCGGGGAG.

In regard to this clone: Coverage ceases 3 residues before the CDR3 finishes, and the germline J gene fills in the end. The rearrangement links TRBV30 to TRBJ1-1; maybe TRBD1 (5 bases). Trimming left V 2 bases short and J 2 bases short, with 18 bases between. The CDR3 runs 16 residues. Germline V CDR1 and CDR2: GTSNPN, SVGIG (reference sequence). CDR3 sequence reads: CAWSSEVWTPNTEAFF. Incomplete CDR3 DNA: TGTGCCTGGAGTTCAGAGGTGTGGACACCTAACACTGAA.

CDR3 DNA, as far as it was read: TGTGCCAGCAGCGATGGGACTAGCGGATACACAGATACG. Its translation is CASSDGTSGYTDT. The CDR3 reads in full as CASSDGTSGYTDTQYF. This sequence joins TRBV7-8 and TRBJ2-3; 11 bases fit TRBD2. The read halts 3 residues ahead of the CDR3 end, with the missing end drawn from the germline J gene. With V trimmed by 5 bases and J by 2 bases, 6 bases remained unmatched. This CDR3 has 16 amino acids. Germline CDR1 and CDR2: SGHVS and FQNEAQ.

In the case of this clone: Read coverage stops 3 residues before the CDR3 terminus; the germline J gene supplies the remainder. This sequence joins TRBV18 and TRBJ2-7; TRBD2 matches 10 bases. The CDR3 covers 15 residues. Germline V gene sequence: CDR1 KGHSH, CDR2 LQKENI. V gave up 2 bases and J gave up 2 bases; unmatched junction bases: 3. Incomplete CDR3 DNA: TGTGCCAGCTCACCAGCTAGCGGGAGAGCCTACGAG. It encodes CASSPASGRAYE. In full, the CDR3 reads CASSPASGRAYEQYF. Together with reference TRBV18 and TRBJ2-7, the CDR3 gives the full variable domain: NAGVMQNPRHLVRRRGQEARLRCSPMKGHSHVYWYRQLPEEGLKFMVYLQKENIIDESGMPKERFSAEFPKEGPSILRIQQVVRGDSAAYFCASSPASGRAYEQYFGPGTRLTVT.

As to this clone: The read halts 3 residues ahead of the CDR3 end, with the missing end drawn from the germline J gene. The genes are TRBV7-8 and TRBJ1-5; D might be TRBD1 (6 bases). The length of the CDR3 is 15 residues. Germline V gene lookup returns CDR1 SGHVS and CDR2 FQNEAQ. Trimming pared 4 bases from V and 0 bases from J, leaving 10 bases between. CDR3 region: CASSSGANSNQPQHF. The CDR3 bases that were read are TGTGCCAGCAGCTCAGGGGCCAATAGCAATCAGCCC.

As concerns this clone: The read ends 3 residues early relative to the CDR3; the germline J gene fills the gap. This rearrangement joins TRBV28 to TRBJ2-7; no definite D call. CDR1 and CDR2 from the germline V gene are MDHEN and SYDVKM. V was pared by 5 bases and J by 2 bases, with 16 bases between. The CDR3 consists of 15 residues. Partial CDR3 DNA: TGTGCCAGCAGTATCTCGTCTCCCCCAGCCTACGAG. It codes for CASSISSPPAYE. The entire CDR3 is CASSISSPPAYEQYF.

As for this clone: Read sequence stops 3 residues before the CDR3 end, and the germline J gene provides the missing end. The chain combines TRBV6-2 or TRBV6-3 with TRBJ2-3, with D tentatively TRBD2 (5 bases). The germline V gene has CDR1 MNHEY and CDR2 SVGEGT. V was pared by 8 bases and J by 0 bases, with 15 bases between. The CDR3 loop spans 15 amino acids. The covered CDR3 bases are TGTGCCAGCTTGGCGAGCGGACGGAGCACAGATACG. It codes for CASLASGRSTDT. Given in full, the CDR3 is CASLASGRSTDTQYF.

Notes on this clone: Read coverage stops 3 residues before the CDR3 terminus; the germline J gene supplies the remainder. The chain joins TRBV10-1 to TRBJ2-1; D possibly corresponds to TRBD1 (6 bases). CDR1 is WNHNN and CDR2 is SYGVQD in the germline V gene (reference sequence). V lost 0 bases and J lost 6, with 9 bases in between. The CDR3 totals 14 residues. The sequenced CDR3 bases are TGCGCCAGCAGTGAGTCCGCCAGGGGCAATGAG. The encoded protein is CASSESARGNE. In full, the CDR3 is CASSESARGNEQFF.

About this clone itself: Sequencing ends 3 residues short of the CDR3 end; the germline J gene provides the rest. This chain connects TRBV18 to TRBJ2-2; D might be TRBD1 (6 bases). Germline loops: CDR1 KGHSH, CDR2 LQKENI. With 3 bases removed from V and 7 bases from J, the gap between germline ends came to 15 bases. The length of the CDR3 is 15 residues. CDR3 in amino acids: CASSPPTGDDGELFF. The DNA read from the CDR3 is TGTGCCAGCTCACCTCCGACAGGTGACGACGGGGAG.

Notes on this clone: The CDR3 is cut off 3 residues early in the read; its end comes from the germline J gene. The V gene is TRBV18, the J gene TRBJ2-1; the match to TRBD1 covers 9 bases. CDR1 and CDR2 from the germline V gene are KGHSH and LQKENI. J was trimmed by 5 bases and V by 3 bases; bases with no gene match: 5. The CDR3 length is 15 residues. The CDR3 bases that were read are TGTGCCAGCTCACCTGGGACAGGGTCGGACAATGAG. This codes for CASSPGTGSDNE. In full, the CDR3 is CASSPGTGSDNEQFF. The full variable domain, its missing parts supplied by reference TRBV18 and TRBJ2-1, is NAGVMQNPRHLVRRRGQEARLRCSPMKGHSHVYWYRQLPEEGLKFMVYLQKENIIDESGMPKERFSAEFPKEGPSILRIQQVVRGDSAAYFCASSPGTGSDNEQFFGPGTRLTVL.

A remark on this clone: Coverage ceases 3 residues before the CDR3 finishes, and the germline J gene fills in the end. This sequence joins TRBV6-1 and TRBJ2-2; 9 bases map to TRBD1. CDR1 and CDR2 from the germline V gene are MNHNS and SASEGT. The CDR3 has 17 residues. The V gene end was trimmed by 2 bases and the J gene end by 1 base; junction bases not matched to a gene: 5. The sequenced CDR3 bases are TGTGCCAGCAGTGAATTAAGGGGACAGGGGAACACCGGGGAG. It is translated as CASSELRGQGNTGE. From start to end, the CDR3 is CASSELRGQGNTGELFF.

As for this clone: The CDR3 goes on 3 residues after the read ends, and that part is filled in from the germline J gene. The chain recombines TRBV2 with TRBJ2-7, with D tentatively TRBD1 (5 bases). Trimming left V 4 bases short and J 5 bases short, with 15 bases between. CDR3 size: 14 residues. From germline, CDR1 is SNHLY and CDR2 FYNNEI. CDR3 DNA (partial): TGTGCCAGCAGTGGACAGTTGATAGTCCACGAG. This codes for CASSGQLIVHE. The complete CDR3 sequence is CASSGQLIVHEQYF.

As concerns this clone: The CDR3 is cut off 3 residues early in the read; its end comes from the germline J gene. The chain is built from TRBV2 and TRBJ2-7; perhaps TRBD2 as D (5 bases). The CDR3 runs 12 residues. Germline CDR1 and CDR2: SNHLY and FYNNEI. Trimming stripped 4 bases from V and 4 bases from J, with 8 bases between. The sequenced part of the CDR3 DNA is TGTGCCAGCAGTGGGACTCCGTACGAG. It specifies CASSGTPYE. The full-length CDR3 reads as CASSGTPYEQYF.

On this clone itself: The CDR3 goes on 3 residues after the read ends, and that part is filled in from the germline J gene. The chain joins TRBV5-1 to TRBJ2-3; TRBD2 is a possible D gene (5 bases). The CDR3 runs to 15 residues. Germline V gives CDR1 SGHRS, CDR2 YFSETQ. The V and J ends lost 0 bases and 1 base respectively, with 9 bases between them. This CDR3 reads CASSLGAAGTDTQYF. The DNA read from the CDR3 is TGCGCCAGCAGCTTGGGAGCGGCGGGCACAGATACG.

The sequenced CDR3 bases are TGTGCCAGCAGCTTGAAGCCTTACAATGAG. As protein: CASSLKPYNE. The full CDR3 protein reads CASSLKPYNEQFF. The rearrangement links TRBV5-6 to TRBJ2-1, with D unresolved. The read comes to an end 3 residues before the CDR3 does, leaving the germline J gene to fill in the end. The CDR3 is 13 residues long. The germline V gene has CDR1 SGHDT and CDR2 YYEEEE. V lost 1 base to trimming and J lost 4 bases, with 6 bases between them.

As for this clone: The sequenced fragment ends 3 residues before the CDR3 boundary, so the rest is inferred from the germline J gene. This chain links TRBV30 with TRBJ2-7; D gene ambiguous. V was pared by 1 base and J by 4 bases, with 11 bases between. The CDR3 extends over 13 amino acids. Germline V CDR1 and CDR2: GTSNPN, SVGIG (reference sequence). The CDR3 DNA, read in part, is TGTGCCTGGAGTGACCGTCCCCGGTACGAG. Protein product: CAWSDRPRYE. The CDR3 reads in full as CAWSDRPRYEQYF.